This T cell receptor (beta chain) was obtained from a study of blood T cell repertoires in COVID-19. This clone turned up a few times. Per the original data handling: Amplified reference gene primers provided the basis for estimating nucleated cell counts. Clones were read by immunoSEQ multiplex PCR, and TCRdb kept only the in-frame ones, dropping some. The V and J calls and clone size are taken from that table; D and trimming were inferred from the DNA. The profile shows tens of thousands of clones, 88% of them singletons. Germline V gives CDR1 LGHNA, CDR2 YNFKEQ. V shed 4 bases and J 1 base; nucleotides not matched to a gene: 6. The CDR3 has 16 residues.

The TCR was taken from a human donor with active COVID-19. The donor label of this sample is uncertain. J is TRBJ2-7 and V is TRBV4-2; 11 bases are a match to TRBD2. Input material: peripheral blood. CDR3 region: CASSLLSGGVSYEQYF. The CDR3 region has the DNA TGTGCCAGCAGCCTCCTTAGCGGGGGGGTTTCCTACGAGCAGTACTTC.